The rows below give T cell receptor beta chains drawn from one sample of a study of T-cell memory formation after mild COVID-19. MiXCR, run by TCRdb on the 5' RACE reads, gives a single entry per CDR3 protein. The table shows hundreds of thousands of distinct CDR3 sequences, with about a sixth occurring only once. What was sequenced was PBMCs or a T cell subset sorted from them (not recorded which). The receptors originated from an adult woman who had mild COVID-19 (a few samples of this study predate the infection). Cell type and time point are not known. CDR3s include the opening cysteine and the closing phenylalanine or tryptophan. A D gene is named only where the DNA matches it firmly. Some rows have no size entry. The others give once, few or many, or a class for an expanded clone.

TRBJ1-2 | TRBV10-3 | - | few | TGTGCCATCAGTGTCGGGACCCTATCCTCTGGCTACACCTTC | CAISVGTLSSGYTF
TRBJ2-5 | TRBV12-3/TRBV12-4 | - | - | TGTGCCAGCAGTCCCCTGTTCCGTTGGACACACCAAGAGACCCAGTACTTC | CASSPLFRWTHQETQYF
TRBJ2-2 | TRBV6-2/TRBV6-3 | TRBD1 | few | TGTGCCAGCAGTTACCGGGGACAGGGGACCGGGGAGCTGTTTTTT | CASSYRGQGTGELFF
TRBJ2-3 | TRBV11-1 | - | - | TGTGCCAGCAGCTTACCCGGGAGTTCAGATACGCAGTATTTT | CASSLPGSSDTQYF
TRBJ2-5 | TRBV20-1 | - | few | TGCAGTGCTAGACTAATTCCGGTACAAGAGACCCAGTACTTC | CSARLIPVQETQYF
TRBJ2-1 | TRBV5-4 | TRBD1 | few | TGTGCCAGCAGCCCGCAGACAGGGTTGGCCTACAATGAGCAGTTCTTC | CASSPQTGLAYNEQFF
TRBJ2-1 | TRBV28 | - | few | TGTGCCAGCAGTTTGATAAGGGACCGTGGGAACAATGAGCAGTTCTTC | CASSLIRDRGNNEQFF
TRBJ2-5 | TRBV9 | - | - | TGTGCCAGCAGCGTAGATTGGGCAGGAGGAGAGACCCAGTACTTC | CASSVDWAGGETQYF
TRBJ1-5 | TRBV15 | - | - | TGTGCCACCAGCAGAGATTTTGGGAATAGGCATCAGCCCCAGCATTTT | CATSRDFGNRHQPQHF
TRBJ2-3 | TRBV18 | - | - | TGTGCCAGCTCACCTACCCAGGGGGATACGCAGTATTTT | CASSPTQGDTQYF
TRBJ1-1 | TRBV5-1 | - | - | TGCGCCAGCAGCTTGGAAATGGGGAACACTGAAGCTTTCTTT | CASSLEMGNTEAFF
TRBJ1-1 | TRBV6-6 | - | - | TGTGCCAGCAGCACGGCCCCGGAAGTGAACACTGAAGCTTTCTTT | CASSTAPEVNTEAFF
TRBJ2-5 | TRBV19 | TRBD1 | many | TGTGCCAGTAGTCCTACAGGGGTAGAGACCCAGTACTTC | CASSPTGVETQYF
TRBJ2-1 | TRBV5-5 | - | few | TGTGCCAGCATGCATCCCAAGCTTGAGCAGTTCTTC | CASMHPKLEQFF
TRBJ2-7 | TRBV18 | - | - | TGTGCCAGCTCACCCCCGATAGCATACGAGCAGTACTTC | CASSPPIAYEQYF
TRBJ1-4 | TRBV6-5 | TRBD1 | - | TGTGCCAGCGGGGACAGCTCTAATGAAAAACTGTTTTTT | CASGDSSNEKLFF
TRBJ2-5 | TRBV7-2 | - | - | TGTGCCAGCAGCTTACGCCGGCGGGACGGGGCTCGCGAGACCCAGTACTTC | CASSLRRRDGARETQYF
TRBJ2-7 | TRBV7-2 | TRBD2 | few | TGTGCCAGCAGCTCTCGACCCGGGACTAGCGGGTTCACTAGCTCCTACGAGCAGTACTTC | CASSSRPGTSGFTSSYEQYF
TRBJ1-1 | TRBV20-1 | - | - | TGCAGTGCTAGTCTCAGTCAGGCTTTCTTT | CSASLSQAFF
TRBJ2-7 | TRBV19 | - | - | TGTGCCAGTACGGGCGGGAACGAGCAGTACTTC | CASTGGNEQYF
TRBJ2-1 | TRBV6-6 | - | - | TGTGCCAGCAGTCGAGACAGTTTCAATGAGCAGTTCTTC | CASSRDSFNEQFF
TRBJ1-1 | TRBV12-3/TRBV12-4 | - | few | TGTGCCAGCAGTTTGTCGGGGGGGACGATGAACACTGAAGCTTTCTTT | CASSLSGGTMNTEAFF
TRBJ2-1 | TRBV7-9 | - | - | TGTGCCAGCAGCGGGGAAGGGCAGTTCTTC | CASSGEGQFF
TRBJ2-5 | TRBV30 | - | - | TGTGCCTGGAGTGTACTGGCAGGAGGAGAGACCCAGTACTTC | CAWSVLAGGETQYF
TRBJ2-1 | TRBV20-1 | TRBD2 | - | TGCAGTGCTCCAGATAGCGGGAGGATTTCGATTGAGCAGTTCTTC | CSAPDSGRISIEQFF
TRBJ2-2 | TRBV5-4 | TRBD2 | - | TGTGCCAGCAGCACTGGACTAGCGGGAGGATACACCGGGGAGCTGTTTTTT | CASSTGLAGGYTGELFF
TRBJ2-2 | TRBV15 | TRBD2 | - | TGTGCCACCAGCATAGCGGGGTTAGGGGGGGAGCTGTTTTTT | CATSIAGLGGELFF
TRBJ1-5 | TRBV6-4 | - | - | TGTGCCAGCAGTGACTCCACAGTGCGCCCACTGTGTAGCAATCAGCCCCAGCATTTT | CASSDSTVRPLCSNQPQHF